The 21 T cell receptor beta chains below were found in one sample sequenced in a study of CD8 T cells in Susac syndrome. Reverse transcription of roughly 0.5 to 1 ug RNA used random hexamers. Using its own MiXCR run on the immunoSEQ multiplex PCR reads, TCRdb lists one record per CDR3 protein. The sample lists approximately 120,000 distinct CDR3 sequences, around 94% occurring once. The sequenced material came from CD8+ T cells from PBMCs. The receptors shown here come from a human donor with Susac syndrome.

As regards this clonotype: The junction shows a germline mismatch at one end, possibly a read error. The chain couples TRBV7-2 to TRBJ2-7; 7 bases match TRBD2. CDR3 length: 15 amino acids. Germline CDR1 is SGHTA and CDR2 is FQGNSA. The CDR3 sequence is CASSLGTTYPYEQYF. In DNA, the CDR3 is TGTGCCAGCAGTTTAGGGACTACTTATCCCTACGAGCAGTACTTC.

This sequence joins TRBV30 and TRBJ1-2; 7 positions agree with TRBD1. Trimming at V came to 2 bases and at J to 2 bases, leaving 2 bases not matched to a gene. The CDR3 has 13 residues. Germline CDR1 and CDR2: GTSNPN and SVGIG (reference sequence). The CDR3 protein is CAWSPQGNYGYTF. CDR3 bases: TGTGCCTGGAGTCCACAGGGGAACTATGGCTACACCTTC. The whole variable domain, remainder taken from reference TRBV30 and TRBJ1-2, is SQTIHQWPATLVQPVGSPLSLECTVEGTSNPNLYWYRQAAGRGLQLLFYSVGIGQISSEVPQNLSASRPQDRQFILSSKKLLLSDSGFYLCAWSPQGNYGYTFGSGTRLTVV.

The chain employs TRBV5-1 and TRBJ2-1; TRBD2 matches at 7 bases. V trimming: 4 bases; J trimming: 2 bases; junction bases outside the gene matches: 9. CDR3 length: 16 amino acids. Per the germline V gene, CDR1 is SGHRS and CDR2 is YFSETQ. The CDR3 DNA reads TGCGCCAGCAGCACCCCCGGGACTATAACCTACAATGAGCAGTTCTTC. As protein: CASSTPGTITYNEQFF.

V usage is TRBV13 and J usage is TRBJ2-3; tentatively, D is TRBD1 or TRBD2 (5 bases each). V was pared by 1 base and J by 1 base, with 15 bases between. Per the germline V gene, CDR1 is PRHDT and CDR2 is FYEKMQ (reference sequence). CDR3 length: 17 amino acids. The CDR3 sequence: CASSLVGERSRTDTQYF. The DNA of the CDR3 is TGTGCCAGCAGCTTAGTGGGGGAGCGGAGCCGCACAGATACGCAGTATTTT.

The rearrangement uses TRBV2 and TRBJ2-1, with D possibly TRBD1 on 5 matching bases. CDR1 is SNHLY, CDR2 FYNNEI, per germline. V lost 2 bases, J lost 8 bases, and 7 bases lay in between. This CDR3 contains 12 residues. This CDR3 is CASSEWGYEQFF. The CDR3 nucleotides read TGTGCCAGCAGTGAATGGGGCTATGAGCAGTTCTTC.

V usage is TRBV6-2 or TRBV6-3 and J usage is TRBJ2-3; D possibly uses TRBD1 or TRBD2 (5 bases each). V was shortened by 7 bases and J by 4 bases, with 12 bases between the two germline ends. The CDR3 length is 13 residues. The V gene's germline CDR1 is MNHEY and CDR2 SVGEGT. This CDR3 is CASTGRIPDTQYF. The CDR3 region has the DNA TGTGCCAGCACGGGACGTATCCCAGATACGCAGTATTTT.

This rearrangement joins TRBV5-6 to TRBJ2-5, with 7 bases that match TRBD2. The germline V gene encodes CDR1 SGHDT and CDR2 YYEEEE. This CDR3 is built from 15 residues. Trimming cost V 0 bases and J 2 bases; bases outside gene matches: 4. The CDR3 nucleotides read TGTGCCAGCAGCTTGGGGGGGGGATCTCAAGAGACCCAGTACTTC. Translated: CASSLGGGSQETQYF.

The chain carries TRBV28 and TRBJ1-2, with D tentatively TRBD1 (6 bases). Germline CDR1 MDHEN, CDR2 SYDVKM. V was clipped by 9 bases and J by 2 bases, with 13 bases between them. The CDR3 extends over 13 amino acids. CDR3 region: CASKQGANYGYTF. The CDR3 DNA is TGTGCCAGTAAACAGGGAGCCAACTATGGCTACACCTTC.

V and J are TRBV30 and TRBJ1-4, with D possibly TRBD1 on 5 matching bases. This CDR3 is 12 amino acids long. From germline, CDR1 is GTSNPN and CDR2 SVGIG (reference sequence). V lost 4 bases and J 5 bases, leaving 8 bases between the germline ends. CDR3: CAWTTENEKLFF. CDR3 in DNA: TGTGCCTGGACGACAGAAAATGAAAAACTGTTTTTT.

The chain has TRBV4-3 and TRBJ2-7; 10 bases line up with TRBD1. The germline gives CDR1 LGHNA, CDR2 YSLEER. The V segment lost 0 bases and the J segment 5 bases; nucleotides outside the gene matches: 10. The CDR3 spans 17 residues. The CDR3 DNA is TGCGCCAGCAGCCAAGATTTGAGCGGGACAGGGGATGACGAGCAGTACTTC. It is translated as CASSQDLSGTGDDEQYF.

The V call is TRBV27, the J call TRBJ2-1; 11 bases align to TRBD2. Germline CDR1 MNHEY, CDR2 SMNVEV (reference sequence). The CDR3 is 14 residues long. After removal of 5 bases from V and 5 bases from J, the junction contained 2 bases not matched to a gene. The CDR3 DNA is TGTGCCAGCAGTGCTAGCGGGGGGAACAATGAGCAGTTCTTC. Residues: CASSASGGNNEQFF.

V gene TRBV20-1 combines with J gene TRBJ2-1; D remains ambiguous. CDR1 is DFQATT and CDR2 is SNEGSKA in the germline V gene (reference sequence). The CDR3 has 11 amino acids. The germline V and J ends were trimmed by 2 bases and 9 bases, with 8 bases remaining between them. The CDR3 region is CSARLGREQFF. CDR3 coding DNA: TGCAGTGCTAGATTAGGACGTGAGCAGTTCTTC.

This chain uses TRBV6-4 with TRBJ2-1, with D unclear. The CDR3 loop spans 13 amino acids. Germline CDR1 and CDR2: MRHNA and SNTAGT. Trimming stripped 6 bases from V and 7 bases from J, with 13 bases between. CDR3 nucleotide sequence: TGTGCCAGCAGCGACCGCGCAGCTAATGAGCAGTTCTTC. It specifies CASSDRAANEQFF.

CDR3 residues: CASGFGTSTDTQYF. The CDR3, as DNA: TGTGCTAGTGGTTTCGGGACTAGCACAGATACGCAGTATTTT. V usage is TRBV12-5 and J usage is TRBJ2-3; TRBD2 might be the D (6 bases). The germline gives CDR1 LGHNT, CDR2 FRNRAP. Trimming stripped 3 bases from V and 0 bases from J, with 7 bases between. CDR3 length: 14 amino acids.

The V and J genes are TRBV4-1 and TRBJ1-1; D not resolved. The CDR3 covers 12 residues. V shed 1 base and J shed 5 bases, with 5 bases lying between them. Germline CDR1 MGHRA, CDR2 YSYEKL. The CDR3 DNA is TGCGCCAGCAGCCAAGTCGCGACTGAAGCTTTCTTT. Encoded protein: CASSQVATEAFF.

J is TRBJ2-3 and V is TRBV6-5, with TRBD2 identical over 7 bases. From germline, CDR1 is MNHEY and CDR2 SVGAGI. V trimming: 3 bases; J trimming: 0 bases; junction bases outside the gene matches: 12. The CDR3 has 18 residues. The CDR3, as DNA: TGTGCCAGCAGTTATTTGGCTAGCGGCGAACTAAGCACAGATACGCAGTATTTT. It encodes CASSYLASGELSTDTQYF.

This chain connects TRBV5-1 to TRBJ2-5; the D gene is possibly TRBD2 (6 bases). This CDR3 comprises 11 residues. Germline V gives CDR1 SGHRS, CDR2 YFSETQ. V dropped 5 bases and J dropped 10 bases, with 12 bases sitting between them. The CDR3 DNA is TGCGCCAGCAGGGAAGGAGGGAGCCAGTACTTC. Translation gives CASREGGSQYF. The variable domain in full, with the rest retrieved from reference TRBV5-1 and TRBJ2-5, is KAGVTQTPRYLIKTRGQQVTLSCSPISGHRSVSWYQQTPGQGLQFLFEYFSETQRNKGNFPGRFSGRQFSNSRSEMNVSTLELGDSALYLCASREGGSQYFGPGTRLLVL.

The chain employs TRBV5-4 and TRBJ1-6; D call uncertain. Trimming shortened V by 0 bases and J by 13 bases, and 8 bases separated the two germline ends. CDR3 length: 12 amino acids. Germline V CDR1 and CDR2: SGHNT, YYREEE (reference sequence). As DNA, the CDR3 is TGTGCCAGCAGCTTGGCAGGACCCCCCCTCCACTTT. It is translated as CASSLAGPPLHF.

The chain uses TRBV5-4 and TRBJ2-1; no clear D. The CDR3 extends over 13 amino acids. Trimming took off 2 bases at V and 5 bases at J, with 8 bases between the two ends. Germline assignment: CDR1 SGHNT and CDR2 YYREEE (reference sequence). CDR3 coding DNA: TGTGCCAGCAGCTTAGTACCGAACAATGAGCAGTTCTTC. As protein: CASSLVPNNEQFF. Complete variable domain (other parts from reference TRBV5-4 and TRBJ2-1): ETGVTQSPTHLIKTRGQQVTLRCSSQSGHNTVSWYQQALGQGPQFIFQYYREEENGRGNFPPRFSGLQFPNYSSELNVNALELDDSALYLCASSLVPNNEQFFGPGTRLTVL.

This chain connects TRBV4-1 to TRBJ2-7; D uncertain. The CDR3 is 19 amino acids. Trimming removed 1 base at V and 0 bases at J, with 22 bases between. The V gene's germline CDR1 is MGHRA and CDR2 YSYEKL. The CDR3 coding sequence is TGCGCCAGCAGCCAAGTTCTTTGGACGGATCTTACAAACTCCTACGAGCAGTACTTC. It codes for CASSQVLWTDLTNSYEQYF.

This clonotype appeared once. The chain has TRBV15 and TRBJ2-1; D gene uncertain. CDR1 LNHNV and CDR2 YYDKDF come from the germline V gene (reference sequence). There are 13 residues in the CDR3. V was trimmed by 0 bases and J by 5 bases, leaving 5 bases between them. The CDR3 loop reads CATSRDENNEQFF. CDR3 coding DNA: TGTGCCACCAGCAGAGACGAGAACAATGAGCAGTTCTTC.